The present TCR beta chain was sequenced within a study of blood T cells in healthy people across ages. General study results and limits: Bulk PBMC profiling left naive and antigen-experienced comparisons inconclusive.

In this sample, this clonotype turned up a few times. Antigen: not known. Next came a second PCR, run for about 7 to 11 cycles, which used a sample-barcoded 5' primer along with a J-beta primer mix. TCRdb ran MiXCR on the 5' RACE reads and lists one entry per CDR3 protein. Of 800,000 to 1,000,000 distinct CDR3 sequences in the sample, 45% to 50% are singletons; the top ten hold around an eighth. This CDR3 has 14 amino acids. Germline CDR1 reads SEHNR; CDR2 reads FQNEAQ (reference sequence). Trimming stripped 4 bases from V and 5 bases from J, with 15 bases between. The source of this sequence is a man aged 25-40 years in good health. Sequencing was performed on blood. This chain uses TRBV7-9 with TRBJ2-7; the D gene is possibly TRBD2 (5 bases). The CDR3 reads CASSSGIGYDEQYF. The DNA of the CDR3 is TGTGCCAGCAGCTCCGGGATAGGGTACGACGAGCAGTACTTC.